This entry lists 20 T cell receptor beta chains sequenced from one sample in a study of blood T cell repertoires in COVID-19 (dated by TCRdb to about 2020). The library relied on the immunoSEQ multiplex PCR assay. This immuneACCESS table, as held by TCRdb, lists in-frame sequences with V and J called but not all clones. Of the missing ones, under half trace to an unresolved V gene in checked studies; the others have no known cause. The sample table lists 65,000 to 70,000 clones, roughly 86% of them with a count of one. More than 3.5% of the sample belongs to the ten largest clones. Sequenced: peripheral blood. The receptors were gathered from a middle-aged man with acute or convalescent COVID-19.

The chain couples TRBV3-1 (or the pseudogene TRBV3-2) to TRBJ2-3; the D gene is possibly TRBD1 (7 bases). The CDR3 runs 15 residues. Looked up from germline, CDR1 is LGHDT and CDR2 is YNNKEL (reference sequence). V lost 1 base to trimming and J lost 4 bases, with 12 bases between them. For the CDR3, the DNA is TGTGCCAGCAGCCAAGGAGGCAGGGGGGCAGATACGCAGTATTTT. Translating gives CASSQGGRGADTQYF.

The CDR3 is CASSLGTGSNYGYTF. The CDR3, as DNA: TGTGCCAGCAGCTTAGGGACAGGTTCGAACTATGGCTACACCTTC. V usage is TRBV7-8 and J usage is TRBJ1-2; the match to TRBD1 covers 7 bases. This CDR3 is built from 15 residues. After removal of 1 base from V and 2 bases from J, the junction contained 4 bases not matched to a gene. CDR1 SGHVS and CDR2 FQNEAQ come from the germline V gene.

The chain employs TRBV7-3 and TRBJ2-6; 7 bases are a match to TRBD1. Per the germline V gene, CDR1 is SGHTA and CDR2 is FQGTGA. This CDR3 comprises 16 residues. With 4 bases clipped from V and 3 bases from J, the junction kept 6 bases outside the gene matches. CDR3 DNA sequence: TGTGCCAGCAGCTACACAGGGGCTTTTGGGGCCAACGTCCTGACTTTC. Protein sequence: CASSYTGAFGANVLTF.

In nucleotides, the CDR3 is TGTGCTTGGGGACAGGAACTTTCCTACGAGCAGTACTTC. It yields the protein CAWGQELSYEQYF. The chain employs TRBV30 and TRBJ2-7, with 8 bases identical to TRBD1. Germline V gives CDR1 GTSNPN, CDR2 SVGIG (reference sequence). The CDR3 contains 13 residues.

This chain uses TRBV12-3 or TRBV12-4 with TRBJ2-5; D possibly corresponds to TRBD1 (6 bases). V lost 4 bases, J lost 5 bases, and 11 bases lay in between. The CDR3 runs to 13 residues. The chain's CDR3 is CASSSDRRETQYF. DNA of the CDR3: TGTGCCAGCAGTTCCGACAGGAGGGAGACCCAGTACTTC.

This clone was observed a single time. The chain employs TRBV5-5 and TRBJ1-4, with D perhaps TRBD1 (6 bases). Germline CDR1 and CDR2: SGHKS and YYEKEE (reference sequence). The CDR3 extends over 15 amino acids. V lost 4 bases and J lost 0, with 10 bases in between. CDR3 nucleotide sequence: TGTGCCAGCAGCATACAGGGTGCAACTAATGAAAAACTGTTTTTT. It encodes CASSIQGATNEKLFF.

V and J are TRBV5-5 and TRBJ2-4; 8 bases are shared with TRBD1. Germline assignment: CDR1 SGHKS and CDR2 YYEKEE (reference sequence). J was trimmed by 8 bases and V by 6 bases; bases with no gene match: 10. CDR3 length equals 14 residues. The DNA for the CDR3 is TGTGCCAGCACCCCGTCAGGGGGCTGGTACATTCAGTACTTC. It yields the protein CASTPSGGWYIQYF.

The V gene is TRBV7-9, the J gene TRBJ1-5, with D uncertain. V was pared by 2 bases and J by 1 base, with 12 bases between. The CDR3 contains 16 residues. Germline values: CDR1 SEHNR, CDR2 FQNEAQ (reference sequence). The CDR3 reads CASSLFAGGSNQPQHF. The CDR3 DNA reads as TGTGCCAGCAGCTTATTTGCAGGCGGGAGCAATCAGCCCCAGCATTTT.

The rearrangement joins TRBV28 to TRBJ1-5; 11 nucleotides agree with TRBD1. The CDR3 extends over 16 amino acids. Germline CDR1 MDHEN, CDR2 SYDVKM. J gave up 6 bases and V 5 bases, and 9 bases lay outside the gene matches. CDR3 nucleotide sequence: TGTGCCAGCAGTCCACGGACAGGGGGCCTGAGTCAGCCCCAGCATTTT. Amino acids: CASSPRTGGLSQPQHF.

This sequence joins TRBV19 and TRBJ2-1; D ambiguous. The CDR3 is 13 residues long. Trimming pared 3 bases from V and 10 bases from J, leaving 13 bases between. Germline assignment: CDR1 LNHDA and CDR2 SQIVND (reference sequence). The DNA for the CDR3 is TGTGCCAGTAGTATTACTGGCGGTTGGGAGCAGTTCTTC. This encodes CASSITGGWEQFF. Complete variable domain (other parts from reference TRBV19 and TRBJ2-1): DGGITQSPKYLFRKEGQNVTLSCEQNLNHDAMYWYRQDPGQGLRLIYYSQIVNDFQKGDIAEGYSVSREKKESFPLTVTSAQKNPTAFYLCASSITGGWEQFFGPGTRLTVL.

This chain links TRBV30 with TRBJ2-7; 11 positions agree with TRBD2. Germline CDR1 reads GTSNPN; CDR2 reads SVGIG (reference sequence). The ends lost 2 bases at V and 0 bases at J; junction bases unmatched: 3. This CDR3 region has 15 residues. Here the CDR3 DNA reads TGTGCCTGGAGTCCACTAGCGGGGGTCTCCTACGAGCAGTACTTC. Translating gives CAWSPLAGVSYEQYF.

The rearrangement links TRBV27 to TRBJ2-7; perhaps TRBD1 as D (6 bases). Looked up from germline, CDR1 is MNHEY and CDR2 is SMNVEV (reference sequence). Deletions cut 0 bases from V and 2 bases from J, with 17 bases between. The CDR3 contains 17 residues. The CDR3 DNA follows: TGTGCCAGCAGTTTATCTGGTGTAAGGGGGACCCCCTACGAGCAGTACTTC. This translates into CASSLSGVRGTPYEQYF.

CDR3 residues: CASSSLQGSGANVLTF. In DNA, the CDR3 is TGTGCCAGCAGCTCATTACAGGGCTCGGGGGCCAACGTCCTGACTTTC. V and J are TRBV25-1 and TRBJ2-6; weak D call: TRBD1 (6 bases). The CDR3 spans 16 residues. V dropped 6 bases and J dropped 4 bases, with 16 bases sitting between them. Germline V gene sequence: CDR1 MGHDK, CDR2 SYGVNS. Complete variable domain (other parts from reference TRBV25-1 and TRBJ2-6): EADIYQTPRYLVIGTGKKITLECSQTMGHDKMYWYQQDPGMELHLIHYSYGVNSTEKGDLSSESTVSRIRTEHFPLTLESARPSHTSQYLCASSSLQGSGANVLTFGAGSRLTVL.

The chain links TRBV11-2 to TRBJ1-1; no clear D. The V gene lost 2 bases and the J gene lost 4 bases, with 11 bases spanning the gap. The CDR3 contains 14 residues. Germline CDR1 reads SGHAT; CDR2 reads FQNNGV. This CDR3 reads CASSLSVGSTEAFF. CDR3 DNA sequence: TGTGCCAGCAGCTTATCGGTGGGGAGCACTGAAGCTTTCTTT.

The chain has TRBV7-9 and TRBJ2-3; 7 nucleotides align to TRBD2. This CDR3 is 14 amino acids long. With 5 bases clipped from V and 9 bases from J, the junction kept 11 bases outside the gene matches. Germline CDR1 is SEHNR and CDR2 is FQNEAQ (reference sequence). CDR3 sequence (DNA): TGTGCCAGCAGCCCGGACCCGGGGGGACGAACGCAGTATTTT. Translating it yields CASSPDPGGRTQYF.

For the CDR3, the DNA is TGCGCCAGCAGCCACGGACAGGGGGCAAATTCACCCCTCCACTTT. This gives the protein CASSHGQGANSPLHF. This rearrangement joins TRBV4-1 to TRBJ1-6; 11 bases fit TRBD1. Germline CDR1 is MGHRA and CDR2 is YSYEKL. The CDR3 has 15 residues. J lost 7 bases, V lost 3 bases, and 2 bases had no gene match.

The V call is TRBV9, the J call TRBJ2-7, with TRBD1 matching 8 bases. The V segment lost 3 bases and the J segment 7 bases; nucleotides outside the gene matches: 3. CDR1 SGDLS and CDR2 YYNGEE come from the germline V gene. The CDR3 is 12 amino acids. In nucleotides, the CDR3 is TGTGCCAGCAGCGGGACAGGGCTAGAGCAGTACTTC. It is translated as CASSGTGLEQYF.

This clone was recorded once. V usage is TRBV6-1 and J usage is TRBJ1-4, with 7 bases that match TRBD1. V lost 2 bases to trimming and J lost 8 bases; unmatched junction nucleotides: 17. Germline lookup yields CDR1 MNHNS and CDR2 SASEGT. This CDR3 comprises 18 residues. The CDR3 spells CASSEKSVWETGWEKLFF. In DNA, the CDR3 is TGTGCCAGCAGTGAAAAAAGTGTTTGGGAGACAGGGTGGGAAAAACTGTTTTTT.

This clone was found a few times. This chain uses TRBV2 with TRBJ1-2; unclear D gene. CDR1 is SNHLY and CDR2 is FYNNEI in the germline V gene. V was trimmed by 6 bases and J by 8 bases, leaving 22 bases between them. The CDR3 is 15 residues long. The CDR3 sequence: CASRNDRYPSEGYTF. The CDR3, as DNA: TGTGCCAGCAGGAACGATCGATATCCCTCTGAGGGCTACACCTTC.

This sequence joins TRBV3-1 (or the pseudogene TRBV3-2) and TRBJ2-1; maybe TRBD2 (6 bases). The CDR3 length is 16 residues. Germline V gene lookup returns CDR1 LGHDT and CDR2 YNNKEL (reference sequence). V was trimmed by 0 bases and J by 3 bases, leaving 12 bases between them. The CDR3 nucleotides read TGTGCCAGCAGCCAAGAGGGGGGAGTAAACTACAATGAGCAGTTCTTC. Translated, it gives CASSQEGGVNYNEQFF.